Given below is one T cell receptor beta chain in context. Its antigen remains unidentified. Germline trimming cut 1 base from V and 7 bases from J; bases unmatched to any gene: 8. From germline, CDR1 is LGHDT and CDR2 YNNKEL (reference sequence). This CDR3 has 15 amino acids. TCRdb fed the 5' RACE reads into MiXCR, producing one record per CDR3 protein. Here the sample spans tens of thousands of distinct CDR3 sequences, about 6.2% being singletons. The sample originates from a study of CD8 T cells in ankylosing spondylitis. Study results and caveats: Disease-linked clones reportedly concentrated significantly in matched ankylosing spondylitis synovial fluid.

The chain combines TRBV3-1 with TRBJ2-7; TRBD2 agrees at 9 bases. The receptor comes from a male donor with ankylosing spondylitis. The specimen was synovial fluid, either unsorted or a sorted T cell fraction (not recorded which). The CDR3 DNA sequence: TGTGCCAGCAGCCAAGGACTAGCGGTCTCTAGGGAGCAGTACTTC. This translates into CASSQGLAVSREQYF.